The 31 T cell receptor beta chains below were found in one sample sequenced in a study of CD8 T cells in ankylosing spondylitis. TCRdb processed the 5' RACE reads anew with MiXCR; each CDR3 protein has one entry. The table lists about 35,000 distinct CDR3 sequences, approximately 3% of them singletons. Specimen: blood, either unsorted or a sorted T cell fraction (not recorded which). The receptors were sampled from a male donor with ankylosing spondylitis or in good health (not recorded which).

V usage is TRBV6-2 or TRBV6-3 and J usage is TRBJ2-7, with 15 nucleotides matching TRBD2. Trimming at V came to 7 bases and at J to 0 bases, leaving 16 bases not matched to a gene. Germline V gives CDR1 MNHEY, CDR2 SVGEGT. The CDR3 spans 20 residues. The CDR3 sequence: CASILVLRTSGRESSYEQYV. The CDR3 DNA reads as TGTGCCAGCATCTTAGTTTTAAGGACTAGCGGGAGGGAAAGCTCCTACGAGCAGTACGTC.

In its sample, this clonotype was seen many times. The CDR3 bases are TGTGCCAGCAGCGTAACTGACCTACCAAATGAGCAGTTCTTC. It translates to CASSVTDLPNEQFF. This chain uses TRBV9 with TRBJ2-1, with D hard to call. The CDR3 length is 14 residues. The V and J ends lost 1 base and 7 bases respectively, with 12 bases between them. Germline CDR1 is SGDLS and CDR2 is YYNGEE.

The chain joins TRBV9 to TRBJ2-7; D unresolved. V was pared by 0 bases and J by 0 bases, with 7 bases between. Germline CDR1 is SGDLS and CDR2 is YYNGEE. This CDR3 is built from 14 residues. CDR3 nucleotides: TGTGCCAGCAGCGTAGGGGCTAGCTCCTACGAGCAGTACGTC. Protein sequence: CASSVGASSYEQYV.

This clonotype was detected many times. This sequence joins TRBV9 and TRBJ1-3; D not resolved. The CDR3 runs 15 residues. The germline V gene encodes CDR1 SGDLS and CDR2 YYNGEE. The V end was cut by 0 bases, the J end by 0 bases, with 7 bases between. CDR3 bases: TGTGCCAGCAGCGTAGGTGGGGTCTCTGGAAACACCATATATTTT. It translates to CASSVGGVSGNTIYF.

The sample holds many counts of this clonotype. The chain uses TRBV9 and TRBJ2-1; the match to TRBD2 covers 10 bases. V was pared by 3 bases and J by 2 bases, with 2 bases of the junction left unmatched. This CDR3 contains 15 residues. The V gene's germline CDR1 is SGDLS and CDR2 YYNGEE. CDR3 amino acids: CASSASGSTYNEQFF. As DNA, the CDR3 is TGTGCCAGCAGCGCTAGCGGGAGTACCTACAATGAGCAGTTCTTC.

This clonotype has at least ten counts. The chain uses TRBV9 and TRBJ2-1; no clear D. This CDR3 contains 13 residues. Germline CDR1 is SGDLS and CDR2 is YYNGEE. V was clipped by 0 bases and J by 4 bases, with 5 bases between them. The CDR3, as DNA: TGTGCCAGCAGCGTAGCGCGGTACAATGAGCAGTTCTTC. Translation gives CASSVARYNEQFF.

This clonotype came up many times. The V and J genes are TRBV9 and TRBJ1-4, with a tentative D call TRBD1 (5 bases). Germline CDR1 reads SGDLS; CDR2 reads YYNGEE. Trimming stripped 3 bases from V and 8 bases from J, with 11 bases between. CDR3 size: 13 residues. The CDR3 bases are TGTGCCAGCAGCGCCCAGGGTGGAGAAAAACTGTTTTTT. Amino acid sequence: CASSAQGGEKLFF. The full variable domain, rest sourced from reference TRBV9 and TRBJ1-4, is DSGVTQTPKHLITATGQRVTLRCSPRSGDLSVYWYQQSLDQGLQFLIQYYNGEERAKGNILERFSAQQFPDLHSELNLSSLELGDSALYFCASSAQGGEKLFFGSGTQLSVL.

At least ten counts were recorded for this clonotype. The junction departs from germline at one end; a sequencing error may be responsible. The chain carries TRBV9 and TRBJ2-2; D unresolved. CDR1 and CDR2 from the germline V gene are SGDLS and YYNGEE. CDR3 length equals 15 residues. The CDR3 DNA follows: TGTGCCAGCAGCGTAGGTCTTGGGAACGCCGGGGAGCTGTTTTTT. Its translation: CASSVGLGNAGELFF.

This clonotype was counted many times. CDR3 in amino acids: CASSVDPGGNEQFF. The CDR3 DNA is TGTGCCAGCAGCGTAGACCCAGGGGGCAATGAGCAGTTCTTC. V usage is TRBV9 and J usage is TRBJ2-1, with 7 bases lining up with TRBD1. The CDR3 has 14 amino acids. CDR1 is SGDLS, CDR2 YYNGEE, per germline. The V and J ends lost 0 bases and 6 bases, in that order; junction bases with no gene match: 3.

Many counts were recorded for this clonotype. The V and J genes are TRBV9 and TRBJ2-2, with 9 positions matching TRBD2. Germline CDR1 and CDR2: SGDLS and YYNGEE. Trimming cost V 3 bases and J 4 bases; bases outside gene matches: 4. CDR3 length equals 15 residues. This chain's CDR3 is CASSGGTSITGELFF. The DNA of the CDR3 is TGTGCCAGCAGCGGGGGGACTAGCATCACCGGGGAGCTGTTTTTT. The complete variable domain, with remaining parts taken from reference TRBV9 and TRBJ2-2, reads DSGVTQTPKHLITATGQRVTLRCSPRSGDLSVYWYQQSLDQGLQFLIQYYNGEERAKGNILERFSAQQFPDLHSELNLSSLELGDSALYFCASSGGTSITGELFFGEGSRLTVL.

In this sample, this clonotype turned up many times. CDR3 sequence reads: CASSAHPRASGGDNEQFF. The CDR3 nucleotides read TGTGCCAGCAGCGCCCATCCCAGGGCTAGCGGGGGGGACAATGAGCAGTTCTTC. The chain carries TRBV9 and TRBJ2-1; TRBD2 agrees at 12 bases. The CDR3 is made up of 18 amino acids. The germline CDR1 and CDR2 sequences are SGDLS and YYNGEE. The J segment lost 5 bases and the V segment lost 3 bases, leaving 12 bases of the junction unmatched.

This clonotype showed up many times. CDR3 region: CASSAGQPSTDTQYF. The DNA for the CDR3 is TGTGCCAGCAGCGCAGGACAGCCTAGCACAGATACGCAGTATTTT. This sequence joins TRBV9 and TRBJ2-3, with D possibly being TRBD1 (6 bases). CDR3 length equals 15 residues. Germline CDR1 is SGDLS and CDR2 is YYNGEE. V was shortened by 3 bases and J by 0 bases, with 11 bases between the two germline ends. The full variable domain, rest sourced from reference TRBV9 and TRBJ2-3, is DSGVTQTPKHLITATGQRVTLRCSPRSGDLSVYWYQQSLDQGLQFLIQYYNGEERAKGNILERFSAQQFPDLHSELNLSSLELGDSALYFCASSAGQPSTDTQYFGPGTRLTVL.

This clonotype was counted ten times or more. This chain joins TRBV9 and TRBJ2-5; D is perhaps TRBD1 (5 bases). From germline, CDR1 is SGDLS and CDR2 YYNGEE. The CDR3 contains 13 residues. Trimming shortened V by 3 bases and J by 4 bases, and 10 bases separated the two germline ends. CDR3 DNA sequence: TGTGCCAGCAGCGCAGGGTACGGAGAGACCCAGTACTTC. Its protein product is CASSAGYGETQYF.

Ten or more counts support this clonotype. At one boundary the junction diverges from the germline segment, which might be a read error. The rearrangement joins TRBV9 to TRBJ2-1, with 8 positions matching TRBD2. Germline-derived CDR1 and CDR2 are SGDLS and YYNGEE. The CDR3 runs 16 residues. CDR3 coding DNA: TGTGCCACCAGCGTCGTTGGCGGGGGGCCTTACAATGAGCAGTTCTTC. Encoded protein: CATSVVGGGPYNEQFF. Drawing the rest from reference TRBV9 and TRBJ2-1, the complete variable domain is DSGVTQTPKHLITATGQRVTLRCSPRSGDLSVYWYQQSLDQGLQFLIQYYNGEERAKGNILERFSAQQFPDLHSELNLSSLELGDSALYFCATSVVGGGPYNEQFFGPGTRLTVL.

Ten or more counts support this clonotype. V gene TRBV9 combines with J gene TRBJ1-5; 7 bases align to TRBD1. The CDR3 contains 13 residues. The trim removed 4 bases at V and 4 bases at J, leaving 2 bases unmatched. In germline, CDR1 is SGDLS, CDR2 YYNGEE. DNA for the CDR3: TGTGCCAGCAGCCCGGGACAGAATCAGCCCCAGCATTTT. It yields the protein CASSPGQNQPQHF. Full variable domain (rest looked up from reference TRBV9 and TRBJ1-5): DSGVTQTPKHLITATGQRVTLRCSPRSGDLSVYWYQQSLDQGLQFLIQYYNGEERAKGNILERFSAQQFPDLHSELNLSSLELGDSALYFCASSPGQNQPQHFGDGTRLSIL.

This clonotype was recorded at least ten times. The chain couples TRBV9 to TRBJ2-5; D is unclear. V was clipped by 3 bases and J by 5 bases, with 17 bases between them. The length of the CDR3 is 15 residues. Germline CDR1 and CDR2: SGDLS and YYNGEE. For the CDR3, the DNA is TGTGCCAGCAGCGCCCTTCCGTGGGGTCAGGAGACCCAGTACTTC. As protein: CASSALPWGQETQYF.

This clonotype appeared many times. This sequence joins TRBV9 and TRBJ2-1; D possibly corresponds to TRBD2 (6 bases). V lost 0 bases, J lost 8 bases, and 15 bases lay in between. The CDR3 loop spans 15 amino acids. Looked up from germline, CDR1 is SGDLS and CDR2 is YYNGEE. The CDR3 DNA follows: TGTGCCAGCAGCGTAGACGGGGGACGGGTTTATGAGCAGTTCTTC. This codes for CASSVDGGRVYEQFF.

This clonotype was recorded many times. The J gene is TRBJ1-1, the V gene TRBV9; tentatively, D is TRBD1 (6 bases). The V and J ends lost 0 bases and 4 bases respectively, with 16 bases between them. The germline V gene encodes CDR1 SGDLS and CDR2 YYNGEE. The CDR3 is 16 residues long. In DNA form, the CDR3 reads TGTGCCAGCAGCGTAGAAGGGGGGCTGGTTAGCACTGAAGCTTTCTTT. It specifies CASSVEGGLVSTEAFF.

This clonotype was detected many times. The chain uses TRBV9 and TRBJ2-3; weak D call: TRBD2 (6 bases). The CDR3 totals 13 residues. V shed 0 bases and J shed 6 bases, with 8 bases lying between them. Germline V gene lookup returns CDR1 SGDLS and CDR2 YYNGEE. The CDR3 DNA sequence: TGTGCCAGCAGCGTAGACGGAGGGGATACGCAGTATTTT. Its protein is CASSVDGGDTQYF.

This clonotype was counted ten times or more. J is TRBJ2-2 and V is TRBV9, with TRBD2 matching 11 bases. CDR3 length equals 18 residues. Germline V gene sequence: CDR1 SGDLS, CDR2 YYNGEE. The junction had 9 bases not matched to a gene; V was cut back by 0 bases and J by 5 bases. This CDR3 reads CASSVAVSGRAGTGELFF. The CDR3 DNA follows: TGTGCCAGCAGCGTAGCTGTTAGCGGGAGGGCCGGAACCGGGGAGCTGTTTTTT.

This clonotype was observed many times. This chain connects TRBV9 to TRBJ2-3; 10 bases match TRBD2. This CDR3 is built from 16 residues. Germline V gene data show CDR1 as SGDLS and CDR2 as YYNGEE. Trimming cost V 0 bases and J 4 bases; bases outside gene matches: 5. The CDR3 nucleotides are TGTGCCAGCAGCGTAGGAGCGGGGGGGGCCCCAGATACGCAGTATTTT. This codes for CASSVGAGGAPDTQYF.

This clonotype was seen repeatedly, ten times or more. The chain uses TRBV9 and TRBJ2-1; maybe TRBD2 (6 bases). V shed 4 bases and J shed 3 bases, with 20 bases lying between them. The CDR3 spans 17 residues. Germline lookup yields CDR1 SGDLS and CDR2 YYNGEE. CDR3 residues: CASSPRQLGTFYNEQFF. CDR3 sequence (DNA): TGTGCCAGCAGCCCACGACAGTTAGGGACTTTCTACAATGAGCAGTTCTTC.

This clonotype has ten or more counts. This chain connects TRBV9 to TRBJ2-3; 9 nucleotides agree with TRBD1. CDR3 length equals 16 residues. Germline assignment: CDR1 SGDLS and CDR2 YYNGEE. V lost 3 bases to trimming and J lost 1 base; unmatched junction nucleotides: 6. The CDR3 DNA reads TGTGCCAGCAGCGCCCGACAGGGGGATGGCACAGATACGCAGTATTTT. This sequence encodes CASSARQGDGTDTQYF.

This clonotype came up many times. The chain is built from TRBV9 and TRBJ2-1; possibly TRBD1 for D (6 bases). In germline, CDR1 is SGDLS, CDR2 YYNGEE. V was cut by 3 bases and J by 8 bases, with 12 bases left in between. The CDR3 runs to 13 residues. Here the CDR3 reads CASSGTAMDEQFF. The CDR3 DNA sequence: TGTGCCAGCAGCGGGACAGCTATGGATGAGCAGTTCTTC.

This clonotype occurred many times. The CDR3 nucleotides are TGTGCCAGCAGCGTAGTGACAGCAGCTAACTATGGCTACACCTTC. Protein product: CASSVVTAANYGYTF. This sequence joins TRBV9 and TRBJ1-2; a weak D match, TRBD1 (5 bases). This CDR3 is built from 15 residues. The germline CDR1 and CDR2 sequences are SGDLS and YYNGEE. Trimming shortened V by 0 bases and J by 0 bases, and 9 bases separated the two germline ends.

This clonotype was counted at least ten times. The V call is TRBV9, the J call TRBJ2-2, with TRBD1 identical over 7 bases. The CDR3 covers 14 residues. Germline CDR1 and CDR2: SGDLS and YYNGEE. The J segment lost 8 bases and the V segment lost 4 bases, leaving 8 bases of the junction unmatched. The CDR3 protein is CASSTRQGGGELFF. The CDR3, as DNA: TGTGCCAGCAGCACAAGACAGGGCGGTGGGGAGCTGTTTTTT.

This clonotype was counted at least ten times. The J gene is TRBJ1-3, the V gene TRBV9; 7 nucleotides line up with TRBD1. V gave up 3 bases and J gave up 0 bases; unmatched junction bases: 3. Germline lookup yields CDR1 SGDLS and CDR2 YYNGEE. This CDR3 is 15 amino acids long. The CDR3 DNA is TGTGCCAGCAGCGCAACAGGGGACTCTGGAAACACCATATATTTT. Protein: CASSATGDSGNTIYF. Based on the CDR3 plus reference TRBV9 and TRBJ1-3, the full variable domain is DSGVTQTPKHLITATGQRVTLRCSPRSGDLSVYWYQQSLDQGLQFLIQYYNGEERAKGNILERFSAQQFPDLHSELNLSSLELGDSALYFCASSATGDSGNTIYFGEGSWLTVV.

This clonotype has ten or more counts. The genes are TRBV9 and TRBJ2-3; D gene ambiguous. This CDR3 has 14 residues. Trimming cost V 2 bases and J 8 bases, with 15 bases left between them. Per germline, CDR1 SGDLS and CDR2 YYNGEE. Here the CDR3 reads CASSVTDPPSTQYF. CDR3 sequence (DNA): TGTGCCAGCAGCGTTACGGACCCCCCGAGTACGCAGTATTTT.

This clonotype was observed a handful of times. This chain uses TRBV9 with TRBJ2-2; no definite D call. This CDR3 region has 15 residues. Trimming shortened V by 0 bases and J by 0 bases, and 6 bases separated the two germline ends. The germline V gene has CDR1 SGDLS and CDR2 YYNGEE. CDR3 in DNA: TGTGCCAGCAGCGTAGGTTTCGCGAACACCGGGGAGCTGTTTTTT. Its translation: CASSVGFANTGELFF.

This clonotype showed up many times. V gene TRBV9 combines with J gene TRBJ2-5; TRBD2 might be the D (7 bases). From germline, CDR1 is SGDLS and CDR2 YYNGEE. Trimming cost V 0 bases and J 5 bases, with 14 bases left between them. The CDR3 is 15 amino acids. As DNA, the CDR3 is TGTGCCAGCAGCGTAGAGGGGGGGCTGGGCGAGACCCAGTACTTC. It encodes CASSVEGGLGETQYF. Looking up the rest from reference TRBV9 and TRBJ2-5 gives the full variable domain: DSGVTQTPKHLITATGQRVTLRCSPRSGDLSVYWYQQSLDQGLQFLIQYYNGEERAKGNILERFSAQQFPDLHSELNLSSLELGDSALYFCASSVEGGLGETQYFGPGTRLLVL.

This clonotype was picked up many times. The chain has TRBV7-8 and TRBJ1-4, with no clear D. The V end was cut by 5 bases, the J end by 1 base, with 2 bases between. The CDR3 spans 12 residues. CDR1 is SGHVS, CDR2 FQNEAQ, per germline. DNA for the CDR3: TGTGCCAGCAGCAAAACTAATGAAAAACTGTTTTTT. This gives the protein CASSKTNEKLFF.